The rows below give T cell receptor beta chains drawn from one sample of a study of radiotherapy plus CTLA-4 blockade in lung cancer. Sequencing used immunoSEQ multiplex PCR; TCRdb keeps in-frame clones, though not all of them. Of roughly 130,000 clones in the sample, 70% to 90% were seen once. The specimen was peripheral blood, collected from a patient treated with radiotherapy plus ipilimumab. The receptors stem from a human donor with non-small cell lung cancer that progressed on radiotherapy plus ipilimumab. The CDR3 runs from the conserved cysteine through the conserved F or W. Expanded clones get a size class; other rows say once, few or many, or leave the size out.

length,size,V,J,CDR3
10,.,TRBV20-1,TRBJ2-3,CSARKDTQYF
16,.,TRBV19,TRBJ2-7,CASSIRGVGSGDEQYF
14,.,TRBV9,TRBJ2-1,CASSGLTKTNEQFF
14,.,TRBV30,TRBJ2-5,CAWSVRGGEETQYF
16,.,TRBV18,TRBJ2-6,CASSRDRAPGANVLTF
15,once,TRBV4-1,TRBJ1-5,CASSRDPGPSQPQHF
14,.,TRBV9,TRBJ1-1,CASSPQPGNTEAFF
14,.,TRBV9,TRBJ2-7,CASSVGAEAREQYF
14,.,TRBV27,TRBJ1-3,CASSHRGPGNTIYF
13,once,TRBV30,TRBJ1-2,CAWAPGRGYGYTF
14,once,TRBV5-8,TRBJ2-4,CASSLSQGGVIQYF
15,once,TRBV27,TRBJ1-6,CASSATDRANSPLHF
12,.,TRBV2,TRBJ1-1,CASLGGGQGAFF
16,.,TRBV6-5,TRBJ2-2,CASSYGQGANTGELFF
13,once,TRBV18,TRBJ1-2,CASSTQGGYGYTF
14,once,TRBV2,TRBJ2-2,CASSPTRNTGELFF
12,.,TRBV4-1,TRBJ2-1,CASSNPYNEQFF
13,.,TRBV7-3,TRBJ1-5,CVSSWGQNQPQHF
13,.,TRBV6-5,TRBJ1-3,CASSDRAGNTIYF
13,.,TRBV7-9,TRBJ1-1,CASLTQRNTEAFF